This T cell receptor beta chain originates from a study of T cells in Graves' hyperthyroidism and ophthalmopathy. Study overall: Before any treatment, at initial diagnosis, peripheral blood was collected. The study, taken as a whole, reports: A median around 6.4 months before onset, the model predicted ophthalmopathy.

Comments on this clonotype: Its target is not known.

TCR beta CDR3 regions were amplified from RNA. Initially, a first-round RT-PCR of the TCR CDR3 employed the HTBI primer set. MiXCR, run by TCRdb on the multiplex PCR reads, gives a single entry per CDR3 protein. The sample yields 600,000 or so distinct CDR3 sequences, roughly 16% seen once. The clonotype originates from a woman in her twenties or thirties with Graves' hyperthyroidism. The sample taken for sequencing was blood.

Written as DNA, the CDR3 is TGTGCCAGCAGCTTAAAACCGGACGCACCAGAGCAGTACTTC. This translates into CASSLKPDAPEQYF. V usage is TRBV13 and J usage is TRBJ2-7; unclear D gene. From germline, CDR1 is PRHDT and CDR2 FYEKMQ (reference sequence). V gave up 2 bases and J gave up 7 bases, with 15 bases separating them. The CDR3 extends over 14 amino acids. Variable domain in full (rest from reference TRBV13 and TRBJ2-7): AAGVIQSPRHLIKEKRETATLKCYPIPRHDTVYWYQQGPGQDPQFLISFYEKMQSDKGSIPDRFSAQQFSDYHSELNMSSLELGDSALYFCASSLKPDAPEQYFGPGTRLTVT.